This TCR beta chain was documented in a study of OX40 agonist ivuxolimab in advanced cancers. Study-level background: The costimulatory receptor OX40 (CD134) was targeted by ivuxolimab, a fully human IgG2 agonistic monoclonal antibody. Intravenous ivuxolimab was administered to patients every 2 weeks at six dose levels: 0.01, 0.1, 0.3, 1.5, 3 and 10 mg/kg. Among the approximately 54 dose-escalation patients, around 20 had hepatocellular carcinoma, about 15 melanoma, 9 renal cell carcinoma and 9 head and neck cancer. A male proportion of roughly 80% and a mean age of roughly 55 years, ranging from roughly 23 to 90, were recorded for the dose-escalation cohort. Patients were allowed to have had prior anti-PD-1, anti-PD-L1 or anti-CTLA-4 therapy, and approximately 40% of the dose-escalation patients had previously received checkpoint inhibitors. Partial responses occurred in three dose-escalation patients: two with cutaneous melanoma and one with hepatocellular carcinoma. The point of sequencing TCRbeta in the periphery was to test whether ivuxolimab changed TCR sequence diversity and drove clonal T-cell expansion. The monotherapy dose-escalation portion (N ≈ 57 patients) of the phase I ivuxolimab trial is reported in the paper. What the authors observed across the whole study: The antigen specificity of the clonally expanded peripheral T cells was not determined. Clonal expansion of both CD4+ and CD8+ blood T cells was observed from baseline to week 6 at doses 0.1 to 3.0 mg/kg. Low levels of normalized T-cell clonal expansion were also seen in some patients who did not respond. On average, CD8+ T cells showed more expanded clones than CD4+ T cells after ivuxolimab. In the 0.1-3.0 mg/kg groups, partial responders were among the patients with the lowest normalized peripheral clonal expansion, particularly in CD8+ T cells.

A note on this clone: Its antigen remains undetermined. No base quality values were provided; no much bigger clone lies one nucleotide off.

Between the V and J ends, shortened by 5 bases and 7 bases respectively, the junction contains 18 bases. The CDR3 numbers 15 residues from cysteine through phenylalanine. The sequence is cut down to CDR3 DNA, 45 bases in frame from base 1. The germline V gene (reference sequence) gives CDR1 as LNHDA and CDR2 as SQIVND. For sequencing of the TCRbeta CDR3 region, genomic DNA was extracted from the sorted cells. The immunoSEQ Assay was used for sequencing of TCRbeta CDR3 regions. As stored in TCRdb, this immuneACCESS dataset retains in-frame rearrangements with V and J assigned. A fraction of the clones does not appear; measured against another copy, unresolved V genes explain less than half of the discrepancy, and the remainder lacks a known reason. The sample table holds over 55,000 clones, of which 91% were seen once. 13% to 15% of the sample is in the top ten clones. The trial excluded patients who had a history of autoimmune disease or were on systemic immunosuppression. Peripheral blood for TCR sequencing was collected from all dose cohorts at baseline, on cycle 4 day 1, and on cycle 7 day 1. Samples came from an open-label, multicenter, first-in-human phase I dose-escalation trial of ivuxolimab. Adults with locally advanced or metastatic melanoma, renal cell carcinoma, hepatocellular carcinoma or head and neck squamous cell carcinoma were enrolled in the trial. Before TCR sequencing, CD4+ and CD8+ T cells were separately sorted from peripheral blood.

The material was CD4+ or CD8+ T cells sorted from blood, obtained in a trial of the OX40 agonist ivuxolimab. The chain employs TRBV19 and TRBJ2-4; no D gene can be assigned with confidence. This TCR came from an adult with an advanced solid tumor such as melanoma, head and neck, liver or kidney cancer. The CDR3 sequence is CASSDFSVSWNIQYF. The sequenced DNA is TGTGCCAGTAGTGACTTTAGTGTTTCCTGGAACATTCAGTACTTC.